Below are 27 T cell receptor beta chains sequenced from a single sample in a study of blood T cells in healthy people across ages. A J-beta primer mix and a sample-barcoded 5' primer were used in a second PCR of roughly 6 to 11 cycles. TCRdb re-called the 5' RACE reads through MiXCR, storing one row per CDR3 protein. The data contain hundreds of thousands of distinct CDR3 sequences, 45% to 50% of them singletons. The sequenced material came from blood. These receptors came from a woman aged 55 to 70 in good health.

V and J are TRBV11-1 and TRBJ2-1, with a tentative D call TRBD2 (6 bases). The germline CDR1 and CDR2 sequences are SGHAT and FQDESV (reference sequence). The CDR3 runs to 16 residues. The ends were cut back, 7 bases at V and 12 bases at J, with 28 bases in the middle. The CDR3 reads CASTKLGGTANGGQFF. The CDR3, as DNA: TGTGCCAGCACTAAACTCGGAGGGACGGCCAACGGCGGGCAGTTCTTC. Variable domain in full (rest from reference TRBV11-1 and TRBJ2-1): EAEVAQSPRYKITEKSQAVAFWCDPISGHATLYWYRQILGQGPELLVQFQDESVVDDSQLPKDRFSAERLKGVDSTLKIQPAELGDSAMYLCASTKLGGTANGGQFFGPGTRLTVL.

The chain carries TRBV20-1 and TRBJ1-2, with D possibly being TRBD1 (5 bases). Germline CDR1 reads DFQATT; CDR2 reads SNEGSKA (reference sequence). CDR3 size: 15 residues. Trimming left V 3 bases short and J 8 bases short, with 22 bases between. As DNA, the CDR3 is TGCAGTGCTAGTAGGGCAGGGAGTCCCGACGACGGCTACACCTTC. It specifies CSASRAGSPDDGYTF.

The chain employs TRBV6-2 or TRBV6-3 and TRBJ2-7; a weak D match, TRBD1 (6 bases). Germline V gives CDR1 MNHEY, CDR2 SVGEGT. The V end was cut by 6 bases, the J end by 2 bases, with 8 bases between. The CDR3 is 12 amino acids. CDR3 DNA: TGTGCCAGCAGCGGACAGACCTACGAGCAGTACTTC. Encoded protein: CASSGQTYEQYF.

This clonotype turned up a few times. CDR3 loop: CASSHPDTQYF. The CDR3 coding sequence is TGTGCCAGCTCACATCCAGATACGCAGTATTTT. J is TRBJ2-3 and V is TRBV18, with no clear D. The V gene's germline CDR1 is KGHSH and CDR2 LQKENI. Trimming stripped 4 bases from V and 4 bases from J, with 3 bases between. The CDR3 consists of 11 residues.

This clonotype was seen once. Written as DNA, the CDR3 is TGTGCCAGCAGTGAGTCTAGGCGGGGCCCCACCTACGAGCAGTACTTC. Translation: CASSESRRGPTYEQYF. The chain is built from TRBV25-1 and TRBJ2-7; TRBD2 is a possible D gene (6 bases). The CDR3 is 16 amino acids. Between the trimmed V and J ends, which lost 3 bases and 2 bases, there was a span of 17 bases. The germline CDR1 and CDR2 sequences are MGHDK and SYGVNS.

A remark on this clonotype: One end of the junction is discordant with germline, which a read error may explain. The rearrangement joins TRBV11-3 to TRBJ2-1; 8 bases agree with TRBD1. In germline, CDR1 is SGHNT, CDR2 YENEEA. The CDR3 has 14 residues. The CDR3 sequence: CASIPRTGHNEQLF. In DNA form, the CDR3 reads TGTGCCAGCATCCCCCGGACAGGGCACAATGAGCAGCTCTTC.

V usage is TRBV2 and J usage is TRBJ2-7; D not resolved. The germline gives CDR1 SNHLY, CDR2 FYNNEI. Deletions cut 0 bases from V and 1 base from J, with 13 bases between. There are 16 residues in the CDR3. CDR3 loop: CASSEAVETDSYEQYF. CDR3 nucleotides: TGTGCCAGCAGTGAAGCTGTCGAGACCGATTCCTACGAGCAGTACTTC.

This clonotype was seen more than once but under ten times. V usage is TRBV7-2 and J usage is TRBJ1-3; the D is unclear. V lost 1 base and J 4 bases, leaving 11 bases between the germline ends. In germline, CDR1 is SGHTA, CDR2 FQGNSA. There are 15 residues in the CDR3. The CDR3 protein is CASSLGPSKGNTIYF. CDR3 DNA: TGTGCCAGCAGCTTAGGGCCCTCAAAGGGAAACACCATATATTTT.

There are a few counts of this clonotype. The chain links TRBV9 to TRBJ2-1; 9 bases map to TRBD2. Germline values: CDR1 SGDLS, CDR2 YYNGEE. The CDR3 totals 17 residues. J lost 6 bases, V lost 0 bases, and 10 bases had no gene match. The CDR3: CASSVGGGLAGSNEQFF. In nucleotides, the CDR3 is TGTGCCAGCAGCGTAGGAGGGGGGCTAGCGGGATCCAATGAGCAGTTCTTC.

This clonotype has more than one count but fewer than ten. This chain uses TRBV4-2 with TRBJ2-7; 7 bases map to TRBD2. This CDR3 has 16 amino acids. The germline V gene encodes CDR1 LGHNA and CDR2 YNFKEQ. The trim removed 0 bases at V and 3 bases at J, leaving 8 bases unmatched. The CDR3 DNA reads TGTGCCAGCAGCCAAGAATCAGGGACTACCTACTACGAGCAGTACTTC. Protein: CASSQESGTTYYEQYF.

The rearrangement links TRBV5-6 to TRBJ2-1, with TRBD1 identical over 9 bases. The length of the CDR3 is 16 residues. With 4 bases clipped from V and 2 bases from J, the junction kept 7 bases outside the gene matches. Germline V gives CDR1 SGHDT, CDR2 YYEEEE. CDR3 sequence reads: CASSAGTGITYNEQFF. CDR3 DNA sequence: TGTGCCAGCAGCGCGGGGACAGGGATTACCTACAATGAGCAGTTCTTC.

This chain links TRBV12-3 or TRBV12-4 with TRBJ2-5; no clear D gene. The CDR3 spans 12 residues. V shed 5 bases and J shed 11 bases, with 15 bases lying between them. CDR3 protein: CASSKAHLEQYF. The DNA of the CDR3 is TGTGCCAGCAGTAAGGCCCATTTAGAGCAGTACTTC.

The chain links TRBV29-1 to TRBJ2-1; no reliable D call. V lost 7 bases, J lost 5 bases, and 12 bases lay in between. The CDR3 covers 12 residues. The germline V gene has CDR1 SQVTM and CDR2 ANQGSEA. The CDR3 protein is CSGSRENNEQFF. Here the CDR3 DNA reads TGCAGCGGGAGCCGTGAGAACAATGAGCAGTTCTTC.

The V call is TRBV28, the J call TRBJ1-2, with D hard to call. This CDR3 comprises 13 residues. CDR1 MDHEN and CDR2 SYDVKM come from the germline V gene. Trimming took 5 bases from V and 7 from J, leaving 14 bases between them. CDR3 nucleotides: TGTGCCAGCAGTGTGTTCCCATCCAGTGGCTACACCTTC. Its protein product is CASSVFPSSGYTF.

This clonotype was seen a handful of times. V and J are TRBV7-3 and TRBJ2-1, with 12 bases lining up with TRBD2. J lost 6 bases, V lost 5 bases, and 5 bases had no gene match. This CDR3 has 15 amino acids. Germline V gene sequence: CDR1 SGHTA, CDR2 FQGTGA. The CDR3 DNA sequence: TGTGCCAGCAGCCCGACTAGCGGGGGCCGCAATGAGCAGTTCTTC. This translates into CASSPTSGGRNEQFF.

The gene calls are TRBV11-1 and TRBJ2-1; TRBD2 matches 8 bases. With V trimmed by 1 base and J by 7 bases, 9 bases remained unmatched. Germline V gene data show CDR1 as SGHAT and CDR2 as FQDESV (reference sequence). The CDR3 has 16 residues. The CDR3 DNA reads as TGTGCCAGCAGCTTAGGTCGGGGGGGAGCTAGGAATGAGCAGTTCTTC. Translated, it gives CASSLGRGGARNEQFF.

V is TRBV20-1 and J is TRBJ1-1; 8 nucleotides agree with TRBD1. Trimming took 3 bases from V and 2 from J; bases not matched to a gene: 8. The CDR3 totals 15 residues. Per germline, CDR1 DFQATT and CDR2 SNEGSKA (reference sequence). This CDR3 reads CSASNPGQGNTEAFF. CDR3 bases: TGCAGTGCTAGTAACCCCGGACAGGGCAACACTGAAGCTTTCTTT.

This clonotype was observed a few times. The chain joins TRBV2 to TRBJ2-4; 8 positions agree with TRBD2. The DNA end is more similar to TRBJ2-7, so the J call may be wrong. Germline CDR1 and CDR2: SNHLY and FYNNEI. This CDR3 comprises 15 residues. CDR3 sequence reads: CASSERSSGHPEQYF. The DNA of the CDR3 is TGTGCCAGCAGTGAGAGGTCTAGCGGGCATCCCGAGCAGTACTTC.

This chain connects TRBV7-8 to TRBJ1-5; 7 bases fit TRBD1. CDR1 is SGHVS and CDR2 is FQNEAQ in the germline V gene. Losses at the gene ends were 5 bases for V and 2 bases for J; bases not matched to a gene: 9. The CDR3 is made up of 16 amino acids. CDR3 amino acids: CASSNRGGSGNQPQHF. CDR3 in DNA: TGTGCCAGCAGCAACAGGGGAGGGTCGGGCAATCAGCCCCAGCATTTT.

This clonotype occurred a few times. Its ends do not fully match the called genes, so a read error is possible. The chain joins TRBV29-1 to TRBJ2-5, with 9 bases aligning to TRBD2. In germline, CDR1 is SQVTM, CDR2 ANQGSEA. The CDR3 consists of 15 residues. CDR3 loop: CSAERLAGHQETQYF. CDR3 DNA sequence: TGCAGCGCTGAAAGGCTAGCGGGACACCAAGAGACCCAGTACTTC.

This clonotype was seen only a few times. The gene calls are TRBV20-1 and TRBJ1-1, with D uncertain. Trimming removed 3 bases at V and 0 bases at J, with 8 bases between. CDR3 length equals 13 residues. CDR1 DFQATT and CDR2 SNEGSKA come from the germline V gene (reference sequence). The CDR3 is CSASAQLNTEAFF. In DNA, the CDR3 is TGCAGTGCTAGCGCCCAATTGAACACTGAAGCTTTCTTT.

The V and J genes are TRBV20-1 and TRBJ2-7; 9 bases are a match to TRBD2. Per the germline V gene, CDR1 is DFQATT and CDR2 is SNEGSKA (reference sequence). Trimming took 0 bases from V and 3 from J; bases not matched to a gene: 3. CDR3 length: 14 residues. The chain's CDR3 is CSARDLAGVYEQYF. CDR3 sequence (DNA): TGCAGTGCTAGAGATTTAGCGGGAGTCTACGAGCAGTACTTC.

The chain recombines TRBV2 with TRBJ2-7, with D possibly being TRBD2 (6 bases). Trimming cost V 7 bases and J 7 bases, with 17 bases left between them. Germline V gene lookup returns CDR1 SNHLY and CDR2 FYNNEI. The CDR3 sequence is 13 residues long. CDR3 nucleotide sequence: TGTGCCAGCACGCAGCGGGCTAACAATGAGCAGTACTTC. Amino acid sequence: CASTQRANNEQYF.

The gene calls are TRBV10-3 and TRBJ1-5; 7 nucleotides align to TRBD1. The CDR3 is made up of 14 amino acids. The junction had 5 bases not matched to a gene; V was cut back by 6 bases and J by 3 bases. CDR1 and CDR2 (germline): ENHRY, SYGVKD. The CDR3 region has the DNA TGTGCCATCAGCGTCGGGACAGTCAATCAGCCCCAGCATTTT. Translation: CAISVGTVNQPQHF.

V is TRBV7-2 and J is TRBJ2-5, with TRBD1 matching 7 bases. CDR1 and CDR2 from the germline V gene are SGHTA and FQGNSA. This CDR3 is built from 14 residues. V dropped 6 bases and J dropped 11; count of bases not matched to a gene: 15. The CDR3 sequence: CASREPGQPNEQYF. CDR3 nucleotide sequence: TGTGCCAGCAGAGAACCGGGACAGCCGAATGAGCAGTACTTC.

In this sample, this clonotype turned up a few times. The chain combines TRBV3-1 with TRBJ1-1, with D possibly TRBD1 on 6 matching bases. This CDR3 comprises 14 residues. Trimming pared 4 bases from V and 2 bases from J, leaving 11 bases between. Germline V CDR1 and CDR2: LGHDT, YNNKEL (reference sequence). CDR3 nucleotide sequence: TGTGCCAGCAGCCGCCAGACAGGAAACACTGAAGCTTTCTTT. Residues: CASSRQTGNTEAFF.

This chain connects TRBV29-1 to TRBJ1-1; D may be TRBD1 (5 bases). Germline lookup yields CDR1 SQVTM and CDR2 ANQGSEA. Between the trimmed V and J ends, which lost 2 bases and 1 base, there was a span of 11 bases. The CDR3 length is 14 residues. The CDR3 is CSVEQGLRNTEAFF. DNA of the CDR3: TGCAGCGTTGAACAGGGCTTAAGGAACACTGAAGCTTTCTTT.